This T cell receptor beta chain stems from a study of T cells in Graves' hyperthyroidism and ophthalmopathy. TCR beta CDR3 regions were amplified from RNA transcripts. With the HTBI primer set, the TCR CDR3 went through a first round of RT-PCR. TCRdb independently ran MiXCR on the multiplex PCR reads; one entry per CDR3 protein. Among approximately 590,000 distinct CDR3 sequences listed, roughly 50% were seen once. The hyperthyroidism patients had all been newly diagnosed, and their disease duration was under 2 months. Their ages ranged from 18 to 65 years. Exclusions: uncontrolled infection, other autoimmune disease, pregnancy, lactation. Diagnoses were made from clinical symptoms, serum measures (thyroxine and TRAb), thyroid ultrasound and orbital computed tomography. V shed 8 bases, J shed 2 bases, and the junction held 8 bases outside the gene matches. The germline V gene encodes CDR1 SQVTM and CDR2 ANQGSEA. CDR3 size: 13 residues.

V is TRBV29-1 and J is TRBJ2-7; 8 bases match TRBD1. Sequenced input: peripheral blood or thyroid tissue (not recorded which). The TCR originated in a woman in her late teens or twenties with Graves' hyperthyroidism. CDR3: CSLEDRDPYEQYF. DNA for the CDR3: TGCAGCTTAGAGGACAGGGACCCCTACGAGCAGTACTTC.